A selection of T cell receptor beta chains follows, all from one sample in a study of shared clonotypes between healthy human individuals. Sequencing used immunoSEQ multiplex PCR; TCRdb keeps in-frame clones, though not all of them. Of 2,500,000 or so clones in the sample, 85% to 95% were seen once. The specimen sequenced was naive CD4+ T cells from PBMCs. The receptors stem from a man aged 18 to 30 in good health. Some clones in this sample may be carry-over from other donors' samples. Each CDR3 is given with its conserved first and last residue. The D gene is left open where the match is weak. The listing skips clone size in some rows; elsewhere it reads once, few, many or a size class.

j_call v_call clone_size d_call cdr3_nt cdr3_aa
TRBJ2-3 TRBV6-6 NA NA TGTGCCAGCAGTTACTCGCTAACCGAAGATACGCAGTATTTT CASSYSLTEDTQYF
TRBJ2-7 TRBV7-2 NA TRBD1 TGTGCCAGCAGCTTAGAAGGGGGCGCGCCCACCCAGCAGTACTTC CASSLEGGAPTQQYF
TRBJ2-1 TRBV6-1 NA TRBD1 TGTGCCAGCATATGGGGACAGGTGTACAATGAGCAGTTCTTC CASIWGQVYNEQFF
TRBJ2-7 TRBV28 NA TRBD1 TGTGCCAGCGCACATACGACAGGGGATCTCTACGAGCAGTACTTC CASAHTTGDLYEQYF
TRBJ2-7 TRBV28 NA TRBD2 TGTGCCAGCAGTTTAAACGGCGGGAGCCGGATCTACGAGCAGTACTTC CASSLNGGSRIYEQYF
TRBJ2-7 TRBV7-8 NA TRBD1 TGTGCCAGCAGCCTCCGACGGGACAGGTTGTCTTACGAGCAGTACTTC CASSLRRDRLSYEQYF
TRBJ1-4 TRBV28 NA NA TGTGCCAGCAGTTCTACAGGGAGACCTAATGAAAAACTGTTTTTT CASSSTGRPNEKLFF
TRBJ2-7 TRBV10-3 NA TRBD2 TGTGCCATCAGTGTATCAGCGGGACCCTCCTACGAGCAGTACTTC CAISVSAGPSYEQYF
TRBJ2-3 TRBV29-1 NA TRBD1 TGCAGCGTTTTATATCGGGACAGGCCCTATTTT CSVLYRDRPYF
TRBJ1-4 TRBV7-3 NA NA TGTGCCAGCAGCTTAACGGGGGGATTTAATGAAAAACTGTTTTTT CASSLTGGFNEKLFF
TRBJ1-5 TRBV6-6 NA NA TGTGCCAGCACATGGGGAAATCAGCCCCAGCATTTT CASTWGNQPQHF
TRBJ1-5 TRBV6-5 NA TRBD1 TGTGCCAGCAGGGAGGGGGCTAGCAATCAGCCCCAGCATTTT CASREGASNQPQHF
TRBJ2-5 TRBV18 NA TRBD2 TGTGCCAGCTCACCGACTAGCGAAGAGGAGACCCAGTACTTC CASSPTSEEETQYF
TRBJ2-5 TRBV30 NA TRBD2 TGTGCCTGGAGTCCAAACCTACTAGCGGGAGAGACCCAGTACTTC CAWSPNLLAGETQYF
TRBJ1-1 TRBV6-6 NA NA TGTGCCAGCAACAAGGAGGGCGCGACTGAAGCTTTCTTT CASNKEGATEAFF
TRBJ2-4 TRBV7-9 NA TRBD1 TGTGCCAGCAGCCCCCGGGACAGGGAAAACATTCAGTACTTC CASSPRDRENIQYF
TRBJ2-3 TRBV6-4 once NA TGTGCCAGCAGTGACTCCCTGACTAGTACAGATACGCAGTATTTT CASSDSLTSTDTQYF
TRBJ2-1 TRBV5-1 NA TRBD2 TGCGCCAGCAGCTTCGGCGGGAGAACAGGCGATGAGCAGTTCTTC CASSFGGRTGDEQFF
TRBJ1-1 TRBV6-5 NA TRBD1 TGTGCCGCACACAGGGGTGGGAGCACTGAAGCTTTCTTT CAAHRGGSTEAFF
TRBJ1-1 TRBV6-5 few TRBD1 TGTGCCAGCAGTTCGGACAGGGCCAGAACTGAAGCTTTCTTT CASSSDRARTEAFF
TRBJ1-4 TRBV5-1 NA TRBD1 TGCGCCAGCAGCCGGGAGGGACAGGATGAAAAACTGTTTTTT CASSREGQDEKLFF
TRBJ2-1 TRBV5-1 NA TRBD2 TGCGCCAGCAGCGAAAGCGGGAGTGGTTCCAATGAGCAGTTCTTC CASSESGSGSNEQFF
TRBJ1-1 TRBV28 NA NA TGTGCCAGCAGTTTAGGAGGGCCGTTACAGAGAGCTTTCTTT CASSLGGPLQRAFF
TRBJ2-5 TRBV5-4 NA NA TGTGCCAGCAGACCCACCGGGACTCCCCTTAGGACCCAGTACTTC CASRPTGTPLRTQYF
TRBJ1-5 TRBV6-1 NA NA TGTGCCAGCAGTCTAAGGCCAGGGAACAATCAGCCCCAGCATTTT CASSLRPGNNQPQHF
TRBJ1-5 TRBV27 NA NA TGTGCCACCTCGGACTTCACTACCGCAGGCAATCAGCCCCAGCATTTT CATSDFTTAGNQPQHF
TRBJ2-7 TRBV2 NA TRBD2 TGTGCCAGCCTTGGGACTAGCGGGTCCTACGAGCAGTACTTC CASLGTSGSYEQYF
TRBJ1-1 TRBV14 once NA TGTGCCAGCAGCCAGCCTACAGGTTCGGACACTGAAGCTTTCTTT CASSQPTGSDTEAFF
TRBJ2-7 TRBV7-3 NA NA TGTGCCAGCAGCCCTAATGGGGGTTTGTCCGAGCAGTACTTC CASSPNGGLSEQYF
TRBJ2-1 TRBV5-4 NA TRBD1 TGTGCCAGCAGCATAGACAGGGGGGGTTACAATGAGCAGTTCTTC CASSIDRGGYNEQFF
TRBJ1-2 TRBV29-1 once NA TGCAGCGTTGAAGATTTCGGGGGGCGAATCTATGGCTACACCTTC CSVEDFGGRIYGYTF
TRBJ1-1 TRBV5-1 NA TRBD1 TGCGCCAGCAGTTCTCAGGGGGCTGGCGCTGAAGCTTTCTTT CASSSQGAGAEAFF
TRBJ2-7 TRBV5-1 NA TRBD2 TGCGCCAGCTCCCTGGGGAGGGGCGTTCGGGGCGAGCAGTACTTC CASSLGRGVRGEQYF
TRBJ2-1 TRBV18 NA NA TGTGCCAGCTCCCGGGACAATGAGCAGTTCTTC CASSRDNEQFF
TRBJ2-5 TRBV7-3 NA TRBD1 TGTGCCAGCAGCCGGGGACAGGAAGAGACCCAGTACTTC CASSRGQEETQYF
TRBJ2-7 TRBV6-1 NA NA TGTGCCAGCCAAGGTAGCTCCTACGAGCAGTACTTC CASQGSSYEQYF
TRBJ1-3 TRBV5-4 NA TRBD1 TGTGCCAGCAGCGAGACAGGGGCTGGAAACACCATATATTTT CASSETGAGNTIYF
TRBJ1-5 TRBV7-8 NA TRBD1 TGTGCCAGCAGCTTGGACAGGGGCAATCAGCCCCAGCATTTT CASSLDRGNQPQHF
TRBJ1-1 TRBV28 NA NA TGTGCCACCCTCCTGGGGGGGAGAGACACTGAAGCTTTCTTT CATLLGGRDTEAFF
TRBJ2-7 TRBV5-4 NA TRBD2 TGTGCCAGCAGCCGAGGAACTAGCGGGATTCGGGGCGAGCAGTACTTC CASSRGTSGIRGEQYF
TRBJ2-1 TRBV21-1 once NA TGTGCCAGCAGCAAGGACGGACTGGGCAATGAGCAGTTCTTC CASSKDGLGNEQFF
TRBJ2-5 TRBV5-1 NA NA TGCGCCAGCAGCTTTTTGGGACATACACAAGAGACCCAGTACTTC CASSFLGHTQETQYF
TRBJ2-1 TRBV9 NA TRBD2 TGTGCCAGCAGCGTGAGCGGGAGCGCACACAATGAGCAGTTCTTC CASSVSGSAHNEQFF
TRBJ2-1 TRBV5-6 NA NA TGTGCCAGCAGCCACGACAATTACAATGAGCAGTTCTTC CASSHDNYNEQFF
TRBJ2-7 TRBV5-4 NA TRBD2 TGTGCCAGCAGCCCACCTGGGCTAGCGGGAGGAGTTTACGAGCAGTACTTC CASSPPGLAGGVYEQYF
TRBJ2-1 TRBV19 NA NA TGTGCCAGTCGAAAGGGTACCGCCGGCTCCTACAATGAGCAGTTCTTC CASRKGTAGSYNEQFF
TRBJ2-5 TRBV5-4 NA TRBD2 TGTGCCAGCAGCCCGGGACTAGCGGGAGAGACCCAGTACTTC CASSPGLAGETQYF
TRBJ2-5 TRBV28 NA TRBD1 TGTGCCAGCAGTTGGGACAGCTACCAAGAGACCCAGTACTTC CASSWDSYQETQYF
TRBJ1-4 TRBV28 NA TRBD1 TGTGCCAGCAGTTTATTCGGGCAGGGGGCTAATGAAAAACTGTTTTTT CASSLFGQGANEKLFF
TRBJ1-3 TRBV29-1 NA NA TGCAGCGTGGACGGGGAGAGCTCTGGAAACACCATATATTTT CSVDGESSGNTIYF
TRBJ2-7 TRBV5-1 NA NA TGCGCCAGCAGCCCTTCGGGACCATACGAGCAGTACTTC CASSPSGPYEQYF